This TCR beta chain emerged from a study of early T cells in non-severe SARS-CoV-2 infection. Study results and caveats: Using VDJdb, the matching emphasized anti-spike CD8 responses while missing private and CD4 specificities.

Unique molecular identifiers were attached to individual cDNA molecules. TCRdb re-called the 5' RACE reads through MiXCR, storing one row per CDR3 protein. The sample has under 30,000 distinct CDR3 sequences; 4.3% are singletons. The CDR3 runs 15 residues. V shed 5 bases and J shed 1 base, with 13 bases lying between them. Per germline, CDR1 MNHEY and CDR2 SVGEGT. This clonotype was seen at least ten times. Its target is not known. This chain links TRBV6-2 or TRBV6-3 with TRBJ2-3; D is perhaps TRBD1 (7 bases). This sequence originates from an adult who was a healthcare worker with PCR-confirmed SARS-CoV-2 infection or an uninfected control (not recorded which). What was sequenced was whole blood. The CDR3 loop is CASSDREVGTDTQYF. DNA of the CDR3: TGTGCCAGCAGTGACAGGGAGGTCGGCACAGATACGCAGTATTTT.